Below, 15 T cell receptor beta chains from the same sample are listed, as sequenced in a study of shared clonotypes between healthy human individuals. Generated by immunoSEQ multiplex PCR, the TCRdb table keeps only in-frame clones and is missing some. The repertoire includes some 2,100,000 clones, more than 85% of them detected once, and around 1.7% sits in the top ten. Terminally differentiated effector memory CD45RA+ cells were excluded from the naive CD8 cells, which were CD45RO-negative and positively selected for CCR7. The sequenced material came from naive CD8+ T cells from PBMCs. These TCRs come from a man younger than 35 in good health. Some clones in this sample may be carry-over from other donors' samples.

This chain uses TRBV27 with TRBJ2-7; maybe TRBD1 (6 bases). From germline, CDR1 is MNHEY and CDR2 SMNVEV (reference sequence). V was shortened by 4 bases and J by 4 bases, with 14 bases between the two germline ends. The CDR3 consists of 14 residues. CDR3 DNA sequence: TGTGCCAGCAGTTGGGCCCAGAGGGGGTACGAGCAGTACTTC. Amino acid sequence: CASSWAQRGYEQYF.

The V and J genes are TRBV27 and TRBJ2-7; 8 bases align to TRBD1. From germline, CDR1 is MNHEY and CDR2 SMNVEV (reference sequence). V lost 7 bases, J lost 0 bases, and 5 bases stayed unmatched. The CDR3 runs to 14 residues. The CDR3 nucleotides read TGTGCCAGCACCTCGACAGGGGCCTCCTACGAGCAGTACTTC. Amino acid sequence: CASTSTGASYEQYF.

This clone was observed a single time. The V call is TRBV18, the J call TRBJ2-3, with 7 nucleotides matching TRBD2. V was pared by 2 bases and J by 2 bases, with 10 bases of the junction left unmatched. This CDR3 region has 17 residues. From germline, CDR1 is KGHSH and CDR2 LQKENI. The DNA for the CDR3 is TGTGCCAGCTCACCATATCCAGCGGGAAGGGCCACAGATACGCAGTATTTT. Encoded protein: CASSPYPAGRATDTQYF.

The V call is TRBV19, the J call TRBJ1-1; D call uncertain. The CDR3 is 15 amino acids. Germline-derived CDR1 and CDR2 are LNHDA and SQIVND (reference sequence). V was clipped by 4 bases and J by 1 base, with 13 bases between them. This CDR3 is CASSNWRDGNTEAFF. The CDR3 nucleotides are TGTGCCAGTAGTAATTGGAGAGATGGGAACACTGAAGCTTTCTTT.

The chain has TRBV7-9 and TRBJ1-4; TRBD1 agrees at 8 bases. V was pared by 3 bases and J by 5 bases, with 8 bases of the junction left unmatched. The CDR3 has 16 residues. Germline values: CDR1 SEHNR, CDR2 FQNEAQ (reference sequence). The CDR3: CASSFAGTGDNEKLFF. CDR3 sequence (DNA): TGTGCCAGCAGCTTTGCCGGGACAGGCGACAATGAAAAACTGTTTTTT. Together with reference TRBV7-9 and TRBJ1-4, the CDR3 gives the full variable domain: DTGVSQNPRHKITKRGQNVTFRCDPISEHNRLYWYRQTLGQGPEFLTYFQNEAQLEKSRLLSDRFSAERPKGSFSTLEIQRTEQGDSAMYLCASSFAGTGDNEKLFFGSGTQLSVL.

The rearrangement uses TRBV28 and TRBJ2-7; 9 bases line up with TRBD1. V lost 6 bases and J lost 2; bases outside the gene matches: 8. The CDR3 is 15 residues long. Germline loops: CDR1 MDHEN, CDR2 SYDVKM. The CDR3 DNA sequence: TGTGCCAGCAGGGGGAGGACAGGGGATCCCTACGAGCAGTACTTC. Amino acid sequence: CASRGRTGDPYEQYF.

The chain carries TRBV7-9 and TRBJ2-1; the D gene is possibly TRBD2 (5 bases). This CDR3 contains 14 residues. V was trimmed by 4 bases and J by 8 bases, leaving 15 bases between them. The V gene's germline CDR1 is SEHNR and CDR2 FQNEAQ (reference sequence). CDR3 residues: CASSSPVTRDEQFF. The CDR3, as DNA: TGTGCCAGCAGCTCTCCCGTAACTAGGGATGAGCAGTTCTTC.

The rearrangement links TRBV7-9 to TRBJ1-2, with D hard to call. Germline loops: CDR1 SEHNR, CDR2 FQNEAQ (reference sequence). There are 12 residues in the CDR3. The V end lost 7 bases, the J end lost 1 base, and 7 bases lay between the germline ends. The CDR3: CASIRNNYGYTF. The CDR3 DNA is TGTGCCAGCATTCGGAATAACTATGGCTACACCTTC. The full variable domain, with the rest looked up from reference TRBV7-9 and TRBJ1-2, is DTGVSQNPRHKITKRGQNVTFRCDPISEHNRLYWYRQTLGQGPEFLTYFQNEAQLEKSRLLSDRFSAERPKGSFSTLEIQRTEQGDSAMYLCASIRNNYGYTFGSGTRLTVV.

This sequence joins TRBV18 and TRBJ2-2; no reliable D call. Trimming took 1 base from V and 0 from J, leaving 12 bases between them. Germline V CDR1 and CDR2: KGHSH, LQKENI. CDR3 length: 17 amino acids. Here the CDR3 reads CASSPRVRAANTGELFF. The CDR3 coding sequence is TGTGCCAGCTCACCACGAGTTAGGGCCGCGAACACCGGGGAGCTGTTTTTT.

V usage is TRBV9 and J usage is TRBJ2-3; D unresolved. CDR1 and CDR2 (germline): SGDLS, YYNGEE. The V and J ends lost 3 bases and 6 bases respectively, with 17 bases between them. This CDR3 has 15 amino acids. DNA for the CDR3: TGTGCCAGCAGCGCAGGAACTTTTCGTCTGGATACGCAGTATTTT. Its protein is CASSAGTFRLDTQYF.

The chain carries TRBV12-5 and TRBJ2-1; the match to TRBD2 covers 7 bases. Germline CDR1 reads LGHNT; CDR2 reads FRNRAP. V was pared by 0 bases and J by 2 bases, with 7 bases of the junction left unmatched. CDR3 size: 17 residues. CDR3 sequence: CASGLVRGSGPYNEQFF. The CDR3 DNA sequence: TGTGCTAGTGGTTTGGTACGAGGTAGCGGGCCCTACAATGAGCAGTTCTTC.

About this clone: Other nucleotide sequences from this sample produce the same CDR3. The rearrangement joins TRBV29-1 to TRBJ2-2; no firm D call. The CDR3 runs to 11 residues. Germline V gene sequence: CDR1 SQVTM, CDR2 ANQGSEA. Trimming removed 4 bases from V and 4 bases from J, with 4 bases in between. Written as DNA, the CDR3 is TGCAGCGTTGGTGTCACCGGGGAGCTGTTTTTT. It encodes CSVGVTGELFF.

This clone appeared a single time. The rearrangement links TRBV11-2 to TRBJ1-5, with 10 bases identical to TRBD1. Germline-derived CDR1 and CDR2 are SGHAT and FQNNGV. J gave up 9 bases and V 5 bases, and 10 bases lay outside the gene matches. This CDR3 spans 15 amino acids. The CDR3 spells CASSTGQGTLGPQHF. Here the CDR3 DNA reads TGTGCCAGCAGCACGGGACAGGGGACTTTAGGGCCCCAGCATTTT.

The V and J genes are TRBV19 and TRBJ2-1, with 8 bases matching TRBD2. Germline V CDR1 and CDR2: LNHDA, SQIVND (reference sequence). The CDR3 has 15 residues. J was trimmed by 10 bases and V by 1 base; bases with no gene match: 9. For the CDR3, the DNA is TGTGCCAGTAGTATAGTCGGACTAGCAAGTGGAGAGCAGTTCTTC. Residues: CASSIVGLASGEQFF.

The rearrangement links TRBV27 to TRBJ2-3, with 10 positions matching TRBD2. Germline CDR1 and CDR2: MNHEY and SMNVEV (reference sequence). V lost 7 bases, J lost 6 bases, and 10 bases stayed unmatched. The CDR3 has 15 residues. CDR3 bases: TGTGCCAGCACCTTAGCGGGAGGCGATGGGGATACGCAGTATTTT. It specifies CASTLAGGDGDTQYF.